The 28 T cell receptor beta chains below all came from one sample that was sequenced in a study of blood T cell repertoires in COVID-19. Assay: immunoSEQ multiplex PCR; the TCRdb copy retains only in-frame clones and omits some. In the table there are some 95,000 clones, around 80% of which are singletons. Sequencing used peripheral blood. The receptors stem from a man between 65 and 85 years old with acute or convalescent COVID-19.

The chain recombines TRBV5-6 with TRBJ2-1, with D perhaps matching TRBD2 (7 bases). Germline CDR1 reads SGHDT; CDR2 reads YYEEEE. The ends were cut back, 6 bases at V and 8 bases at J, with 27 bases in the middle. CDR3 length: 17 residues. CDR3 amino acids: CASTQAGGANSRDEQFF. Here the CDR3 DNA reads TGTGCCAGCACTCAGGCTGGGGGGGCCAACTCAAGGGATGAGCAGTTCTTC.

CDR3 region: CASSHGIEQYF. CDR3 bases: TGTGCCAGCAGCCACGGGATCGAGCAGTACTTC. The J gene is TRBJ2-7, the V gene TRBV14; a possible D gene is TRBD2 (5 bases). CDR3 size: 11 residues. With 3 bases removed from V and 6 bases from J, the gap between germline ends came to 6 bases. The germline CDR1 and CDR2 sequences are SGHDN and FVKESK.

V is TRBV24-1 and J is TRBJ2-1; tentative D call: TRBD2 (5 bases). Deletions cut 1 base from V and 5 bases from J, with 11 bases between. Germline V gene sequence: CDR1 KGHDR, CDR2 SFDVKD. The CDR3 sequence is 15 residues long. The CDR3 spells CATSDFGKIDNEQFF. Written as DNA, the CDR3 is TGTGCCACCAGTGATTTCGGGAAAATCGACAATGAGCAGTTCTTC.

The rearrangement links TRBV2 to TRBJ1-3; 7 bases are shared with TRBD1. The CDR3 is 16 residues long. V shed 6 bases and J 3 bases; nucleotides not matched to a gene: 11. The V gene's germline CDR1 is SNHLY and CDR2 FYNNEI. The CDR3 DNA reads as TGTGCCAGCAGCCCCCAGGGGGGTCTTAGTGGAAACACCATATATTTT. Translating gives CASSPQGGLSGNTIYF.

The V gene is TRBV6-2 or TRBV6-3, the J gene TRBJ1-1; D is unresolved. Between the trimmed V and J ends, which lost 4 bases and 1 base, there was a span of 10 bases. Germline CDR1 is MNHEY and CDR2 is SVGEGT. The CDR3 runs 14 residues. CDR3 bases: TGTGCCAGCAGTTCTCCTGGGAGGAACACTGAAGCTTTCTTT. It is translated as CASSSPGRNTEAFF.

The CDR3 here is CAWTTWGGPYEQYF. In DNA, the CDR3 is TGTGCCTGGACCACCTGGGGCGGACCCTACGAGCAGTACTTC. The rearrangement uses TRBV30 and TRBJ2-7; the D gene is possibly TRBD1 (5 bases). This CDR3 is built from 14 residues. V shed 4 bases and J shed 2 bases, with 15 bases lying between them. The V gene's germline CDR1 is GTSNPN and CDR2 SVGIG (reference sequence).

This clone has a handful of counts. The V and J genes are TRBV4-2 and TRBJ2-7; TRBD1 matches at 7 bases. CDR3 length equals 15 residues. The J segment lost 2 bases and the V segment lost 0 bases, leaving 4 bases of the junction unmatched. Looked up from germline, CDR1 is LGHNA and CDR2 is YNFKEQ. This CDR3 is CASSQERTGTYEQYF. The CDR3 bases are TGTGCCAGCAGCCAAGAAAGGACAGGAACCTACGAGCAGTACTTC.

This clone was recorded only once. This chain links TRBV9 with TRBJ2-1; 8 nucleotides match TRBD2. The CDR3 is 15 amino acids. Germline V gene data show CDR1 as SGDLS and CDR2 as YYNGEE. V lost 4 bases to trimming and J lost 2 bases; unmatched junction nucleotides: 5. CDR3 in amino acids: CASSPREGAYNEQFF. The CDR3 DNA sequence: TGTGCCAGCAGCCCACGGGAGGGGGCCTACAATGAGCAGTTCTTC.

The chain recombines TRBV12-5 with TRBJ1-1; TRBD1 agrees at 7 bases. V was pared by 6 bases and J by 4 bases, with 5 bases of the junction left unmatched. CDR1 is LGHNT and CDR2 is FRNRAP in the germline V gene. The CDR3 runs to 13 residues. CDR3 residues: CASGRQGGTEAFF. The CDR3, as DNA: TGTGCTAGTGGCCGACAGGGTGGCACTGAAGCTTTCTTT.

This clone came up once. The J gene is TRBJ1-1, the V gene TRBV5-1; a possible D gene is TRBD1 (6 bases). The CDR3 has 13 amino acids. V gave up 0 bases and J gave up 5 bases, with 8 bases separating them. Germline V lookup: CDR1 SGHRS, CDR2 YFSETQ. The CDR3 bases are TGCGCCAGCAGCTTGGAACAGGGAACTGAAGCTTTCTTT. Amino acids: CASSLEQGTEAFF. The entire variable domain, with the rest obtained from reference TRBV5-1 and TRBJ1-1, is as follows: KAGVTQTPRYLIKTRGQQVTLSCSPISGHRSVSWYQQTPGQGLQFLFEYFSETQRNKGNFPGRFSGRQFSNSRSEMNVSTLELGDSALYLCASSLEQGTEAFFGQGTRLTVV.

The chain links TRBV6-1 to TRBJ1-5, with 7 bases identical to TRBD1. The CDR3 contains 15 residues. Germline V gene data show CDR1 as MNHNS and CDR2 as SASEGT. Unmatched junction bases numbered 7, after V lost 6 bases and J lost 2 bases. CDR3 region: CASRRQGHRNQPQHF. In nucleotides, the CDR3 is TGTGCCAGCAGACGACAGGGCCACCGCAATCAGCCCCAGCATTTT.

The chain is built from TRBV29-1 and TRBJ2-5; TRBD1 agrees at 7 bases. The CDR3 is 16 residues long. Germline lookup yields CDR1 SQVTM and CDR2 ANQGSEA. Trimming removed 3 bases from V and 1 base from J; junction bases left unmatched: 11. CDR3: CSVEGAVNRGQETQYF. CDR3 bases: TGCAGCGTTGAGGGGGCCGTCAACAGGGGCCAAGAGACCCAGTACTTC.

This chain links TRBV19 with TRBJ2-1; 8 bases are shared with TRBD1. Trimming took 5 bases from V and 9 from J; bases not matched to a gene: 3. Per the germline V gene, CDR1 is LNHDA and CDR2 is SQIVND (reference sequence). CDR3 length equals 12 residues. CDR3 protein: CASSSQGGEQFF. Written as DNA, the CDR3 is TGTGCCAGTAGTTCACAGGGGGGTGAGCAGTTCTTC.

The rearrangement uses TRBV7-2 and TRBJ1-2; D is perhaps TRBD1 (5 bases). V lost 0 bases, J lost 6 bases, and 11 bases lay in between. The CDR3 is 14 residues long. Looked up from germline, CDR1 is SGHTA and CDR2 is FQGNSA. The CDR3 here is CASSLASREDGYTF. CDR3 sequence (DNA): TGTGCCAGCAGCTTAGCGAGCAGGGAGGATGGCTACACCTTC.

This clone was seen a single time. The V and J genes are TRBV28 and TRBJ1-5; D uncertain. CDR1 and CDR2 from the germline V gene are MDHEN and SYDVKM. Trimming stripped 4 bases from V and 5 bases from J, with 3 bases between. CDR3 size: 11 residues. The DNA for the CDR3 is TGTGCCAGCAGTTCTTATCAGCCCCAGCATTTT. Protein product: CASSSYQPQHF.

This chain links TRBV4-1 with TRBJ1-4; possible D gene TRBD1, 5 bases. V lost 1 base, J lost 0 bases, and 6 bases lay in between. This CDR3 has 15 residues. Per the germline V gene, CDR1 is MGHRA and CDR2 is YSYEKL. DNA for the CDR3: TGCGCCAGCAGCCAAGCGGGGGCAACTAATGAAAAACTGTTTTTT. It is translated as CASSQAGATNEKLFF.

The count of this clone is one. The chain uses TRBV19 and TRBJ2-7, with 8 bases fitting TRBD1. CDR1 and CDR2 from the germline V gene are LNHDA and SQIVND (reference sequence). J lost 2 bases, V lost 4 bases, and 4 bases had no gene match. CDR3 length: 14 amino acids. The CDR3 region is CASSTQGVPYEQYF. CDR3 sequence (DNA): TGTGCCAGTAGTACACAGGGGGTCCCCTACGAGCAGTACTTC. Drawing the rest from reference TRBV19 and TRBJ2-7, the complete variable domain is DGGITQSPKYLFRKEGQNVTLSCEQNLNHDAMYWYRQDPGQGLRLIYYSQIVNDFQKGDIAEGYSVSREKKESFPLTVTSAQKNPTAFYLCASSTQGVPYEQYFGPGTRLTVT.

The chain joins TRBV7-9 to TRBJ2-7, with D hard to call. The V gene lost 5 bases and the J gene lost 3 bases, with 17 bases spanning the gap. In germline, CDR1 is SEHNR, CDR2 FQNEAQ (reference sequence). This CDR3 is 15 amino acids long. The CDR3 sequence is CASSPARVLIYEQYF. In DNA, the CDR3 is TGTGCCAGCAGCCCAGCTCGGGTTTTGATCTACGAGCAGTACTTC.

This clone came up a few times. V and J are TRBV18 and TRBJ2-7, with a tentative D call TRBD2 (6 bases). Deletions cut 1 base from V and 1 base from J, with 17 bases between. The CDR3 runs to 17 residues. CDR1 is KGHSH and CDR2 is LQKENI in the germline V gene. This CDR3 is CASSPLSTRSLSYEQYF. The CDR3 DNA reads TGTGCCAGCTCACCACTCTCGACTAGATCCCTTTCCTACGAGCAGTACTTC.

The V gene is TRBV7-9, the J gene TRBJ2-7, with D maybe TRBD2 (6 bases). The CDR3 totals 13 residues. Germline loops: CDR1 SEHNR, CDR2 FQNEAQ (reference sequence). V was pared by 8 bases and J by 1 base, with 12 bases between. The CDR3 spells CASGGSGSYEQYF. DNA of the CDR3: TGTGCCAGCGGAGGTAGCGGTTCCTACGAGCAGTACTTC.

The V gene is TRBV24-1, the J gene TRBJ1-2; D is perhaps TRBD1 (6 bases). The V end lost 2 bases, the J end lost 2 bases, and 14 bases lay between the germline ends. Germline assignment: CDR1 KGHDR and CDR2 SFDVKD. The CDR3 is 16 residues long. This CDR3 is CATSDSPDRTNYGYTF. The DNA for the CDR3 is TGTGCCACCAGTGATTCCCCGGACAGAACAAACTATGGCTACACCTTC.

The chain links TRBV5-1 to TRBJ1-2, with 10 bases that match TRBD1. From germline, CDR1 is SGHRS and CDR2 YFSETQ. V dropped 3 bases and J dropped 4; count of bases not matched to a gene: 6. This CDR3 has 15 amino acids. CDR3 region: CASSSGQGVIYGYTF. The CDR3 DNA sequence: TGCGCCAGCAGCTCAGGACAGGGGGTAATCTATGGCTACACCTTC.

The chain carries TRBV30 and TRBJ1-6; possibly TRBD1 for D (6 bases). V gave up 2 bases and J gave up 4 bases, with 6 bases separating them. The CDR3 loop spans 13 amino acids. Germline lookup yields CDR1 GTSNPN and CDR2 SVGIG (reference sequence). CDR3 residues: CAWSRGYNSPLHF. The CDR3 nucleotides read TGTGCCTGGAGTAGGGGGTATAATTCACCCCTCCACTTT.

This chain joins TRBV6-5 and TRBJ2-1; 8 nucleotides align to TRBD2. The CDR3 sequence is 16 residues long. V was pared by 0 bases and J by 9 bases, with 10 bases of the junction left unmatched. Germline V gene data show CDR1 as MNHEY and CDR2 as SVGAGI. The DNA of the CDR3 is TGTGCCAGCAGTTACTCGACCCAGCGGGAGCGATCTGAGCAGTTCTTC. Encoded protein: CASSYSTQRERSEQFF.

The CDR3, as DNA: TGCGCCAGCAGGACGACAGGGTTTGTTGACACCATATATTTT. Its protein product is CASRTTGFVDTIYF. The chain couples TRBV5-1 to TRBJ1-3; TRBD1 matches at 7 bases. Trimming cost V 5 bases and J 8 bases; bases outside gene matches: 10. The CDR3 consists of 14 residues. CDR1 is SGHRS, CDR2 YFSETQ, per germline.

This rearrangement joins TRBV4-3 to TRBJ2-2; D gene ambiguous. The CDR3 sequence is 15 residues long. Germline loops: CDR1 LGHNA, CDR2 YSLEER. Trimming removed 0 bases at V and 4 bases at J, with 9 bases between. In DNA form, the CDR3 reads TGCGCCAGCAGCCAAGAAATTGGGCGCACCGGGGAGCTGTTTTTT. As protein: CASSQEIGRTGELFF.

The chain carries TRBV14 and TRBJ2-1; D perhaps matches TRBD2 (6 bases). This CDR3 comprises 18 residues. The germline gives CDR1 SGHDN, CDR2 FVKESK. Trimming cost V 0 bases and J 1 base, with 16 bases left between them. The chain's CDR3 is CASSQDPDLALSYNEQFF. The CDR3 DNA reads as TGTGCCAGCAGCCAAGATCCAGACCTAGCGTTATCCTACAATGAGCAGTTCTTC. Full variable domain (remainder filled in from reference TRBV14 and TRBJ2-1): EAGVTQFPSHSVIEKGQTVTLRCDPISGHDNLYWYRRVMGKEIKFLLHFVKESKQDESGMPNNRFLAERTGGTYSTLKVQPAELEDSGVYFCASSQDPDLALSYNEQFFGPGTRLTVL.

The chain joins TRBV5-1 to TRBJ2-3, with TRBD2 as a possible D gene (6 bases). The V end lost 2 bases, the J end lost 5 bases, and 12 bases lay between the germline ends. Per germline, CDR1 SGHRS and CDR2 YFSETQ. CDR3 length: 14 amino acids. In nucleotides, the CDR3 is TGCGCCAGCAGCTTAGCCACGGAGGGAGATACGCAGTATTTT. Translation gives CASSLATEGDTQYF.